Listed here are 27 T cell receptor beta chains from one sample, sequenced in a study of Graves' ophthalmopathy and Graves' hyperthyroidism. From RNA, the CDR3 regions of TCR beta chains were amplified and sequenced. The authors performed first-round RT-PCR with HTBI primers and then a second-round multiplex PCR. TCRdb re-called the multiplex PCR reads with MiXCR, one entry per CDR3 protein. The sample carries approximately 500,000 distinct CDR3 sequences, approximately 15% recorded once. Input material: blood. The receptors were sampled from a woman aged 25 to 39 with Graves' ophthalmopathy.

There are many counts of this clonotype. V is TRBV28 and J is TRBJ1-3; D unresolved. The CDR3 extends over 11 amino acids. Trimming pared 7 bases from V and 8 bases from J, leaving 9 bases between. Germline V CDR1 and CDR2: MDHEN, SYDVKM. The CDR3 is CASTPGYTIYF. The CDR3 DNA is TGTGCCAGCACCCCGGGGTACACCATATATTTT. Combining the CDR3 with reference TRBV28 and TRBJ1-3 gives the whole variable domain DVKVTQSSRYLVKRTGEKVFLECVQDMDHENMFWYRQDPGLGLRLIYFSYDVKMKEKGDIPEGYSVSREKKERFSLILESASTNQTSMYLCASTPGYTIYFGEGSWLTVV.

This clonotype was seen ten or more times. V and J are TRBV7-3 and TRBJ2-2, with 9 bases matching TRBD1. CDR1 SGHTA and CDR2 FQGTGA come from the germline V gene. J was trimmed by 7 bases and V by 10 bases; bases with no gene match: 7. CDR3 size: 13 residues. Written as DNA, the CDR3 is TGTGCCACCGCTGACAGGGGGGACGGGGAGCTGTTTTTT. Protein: CATADRGDGELFF. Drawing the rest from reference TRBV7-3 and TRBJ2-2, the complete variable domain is GAGVSQTPSNKVTEKGKYVELRCDPISGHTALYWYRQSLGQGPEFLIYFQGTGAADDSGLPNDRFFAVRPEGSVSTLKIQRTERGDSAVYLCATADRGDGELFFGEGSRLTVL.

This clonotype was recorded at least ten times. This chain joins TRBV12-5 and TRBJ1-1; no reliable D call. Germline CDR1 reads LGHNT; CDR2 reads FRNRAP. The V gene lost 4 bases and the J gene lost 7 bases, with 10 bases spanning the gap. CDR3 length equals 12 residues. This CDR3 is CASGSADVEAFF. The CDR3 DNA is TGTGCTAGTGGTTCCGCGGATGTTGAAGCTTTCTTT.

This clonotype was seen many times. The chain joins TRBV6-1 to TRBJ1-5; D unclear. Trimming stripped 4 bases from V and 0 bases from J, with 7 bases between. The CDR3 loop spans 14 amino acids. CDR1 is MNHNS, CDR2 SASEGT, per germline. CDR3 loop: CASSGIHSNQPQHF. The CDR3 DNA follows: TGTGCCAGCAGTGGCATACATAGCAATCAGCCCCAGCATTTT.

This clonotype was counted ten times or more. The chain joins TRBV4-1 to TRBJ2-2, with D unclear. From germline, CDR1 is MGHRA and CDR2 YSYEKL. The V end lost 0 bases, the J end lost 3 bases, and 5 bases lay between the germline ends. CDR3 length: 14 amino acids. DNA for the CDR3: TGCGCCAGCAGCCAAGAGGGTTACACCGGGGAGCTGTTTTTT. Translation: CASSQEGYTGELFF.

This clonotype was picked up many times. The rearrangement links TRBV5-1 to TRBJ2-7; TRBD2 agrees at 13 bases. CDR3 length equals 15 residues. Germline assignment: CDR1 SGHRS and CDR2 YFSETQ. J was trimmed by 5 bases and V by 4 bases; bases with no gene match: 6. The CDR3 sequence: CASSLGLAGAHEQYF. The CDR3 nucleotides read TGCGCCAGCAGCCTCGGACTAGCGGGAGCACACGAGCAGTACTTC. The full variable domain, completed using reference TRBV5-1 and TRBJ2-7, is KAGVTQTPRYLIKTRGQQVTLSCSPISGHRSVSWYQQTPGQGLQFLFEYFSETQRNKGNFPGRFSGRQFSNSRSEMNVSTLELGDSALYLCASSLGLAGAHEQYFGPGTRLTVT.

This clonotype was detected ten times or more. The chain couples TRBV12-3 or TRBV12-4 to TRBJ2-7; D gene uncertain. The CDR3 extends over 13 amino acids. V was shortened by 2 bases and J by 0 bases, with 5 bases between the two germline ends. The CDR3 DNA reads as TGTGCCAGCAGTTTACTTAACTCCTACGAGCAGTACTTC. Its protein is CASSLLNSYEQYF.

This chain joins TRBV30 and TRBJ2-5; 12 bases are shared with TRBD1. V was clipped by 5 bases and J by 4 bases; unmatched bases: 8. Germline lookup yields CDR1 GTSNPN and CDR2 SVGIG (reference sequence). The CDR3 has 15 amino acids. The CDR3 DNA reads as TGTGCCTGGGGAGAGCTGGGACAGGGGGCAGAGACCCAGTACTTC. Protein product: CAWGELGQGAETQYF.

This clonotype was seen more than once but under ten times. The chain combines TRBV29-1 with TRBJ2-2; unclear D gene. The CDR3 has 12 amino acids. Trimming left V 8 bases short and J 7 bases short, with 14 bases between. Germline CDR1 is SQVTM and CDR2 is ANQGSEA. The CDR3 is CSPVGLLGELFF. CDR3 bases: TGCAGCCCCGTTGGGTTACTCGGGGAGCTGTTTTTT.

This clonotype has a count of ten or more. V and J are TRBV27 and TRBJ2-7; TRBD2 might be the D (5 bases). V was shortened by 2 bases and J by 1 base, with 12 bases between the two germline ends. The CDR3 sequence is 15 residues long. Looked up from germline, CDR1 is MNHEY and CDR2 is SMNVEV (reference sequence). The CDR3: CASSLTGGGSYEQYF. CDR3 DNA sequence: TGTGCCAGCAGTTTAACCGGAGGTGGGTCCTACGAGCAGTACTTC.

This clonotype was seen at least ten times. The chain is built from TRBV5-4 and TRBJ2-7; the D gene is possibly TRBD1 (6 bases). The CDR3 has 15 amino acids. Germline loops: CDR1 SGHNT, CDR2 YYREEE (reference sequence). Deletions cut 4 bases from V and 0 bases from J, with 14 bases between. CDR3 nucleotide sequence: TGTGCCAGCAGCGCCCGGGACAAGAGCTCCTACGAGCAGTACTTC. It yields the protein CASSARDKSSYEQYF.

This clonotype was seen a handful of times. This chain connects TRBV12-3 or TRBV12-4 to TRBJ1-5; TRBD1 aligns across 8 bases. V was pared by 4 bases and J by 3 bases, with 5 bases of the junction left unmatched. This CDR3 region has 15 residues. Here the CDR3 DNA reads TGTGCCAGCAGTTCCGGGACAGGATACAATCAGCCCCAGCATTTT. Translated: CASSSGTGYNQPQHF.

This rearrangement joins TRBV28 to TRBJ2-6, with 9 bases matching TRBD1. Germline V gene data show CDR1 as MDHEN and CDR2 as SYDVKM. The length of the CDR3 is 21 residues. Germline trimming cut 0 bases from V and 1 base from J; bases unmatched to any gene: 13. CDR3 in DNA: TGTGCCAGCAGTTTATGGTCCCCCGGGACAGGGCGATTTTCTGGGGCCAACGTCCTGACTTTC. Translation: CASSLWSPGTGRFSGANVLTF. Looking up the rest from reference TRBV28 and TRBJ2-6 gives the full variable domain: DVKVTQSSRYLVKRTGEKVFLECVQDMDHENMFWYRQDPGLGLRLIYFSYDVKMKEKGDIPEGYSVSREKKERFSLILESASTNQTSMYLCASSLWSPGTGRFSGANVLTFGAGSRLTVL.

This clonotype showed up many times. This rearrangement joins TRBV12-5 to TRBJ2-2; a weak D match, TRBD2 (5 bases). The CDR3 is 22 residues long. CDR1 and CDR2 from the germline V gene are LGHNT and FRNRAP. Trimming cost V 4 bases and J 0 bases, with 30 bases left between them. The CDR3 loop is CASGSKHLGSASQNTNTGELFF. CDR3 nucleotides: TGTGCTAGTGGTTCGAAACACCTAGGGTCGGCTAGCCAGAATACGAACACCGGGGAGCTGTTTTTT.

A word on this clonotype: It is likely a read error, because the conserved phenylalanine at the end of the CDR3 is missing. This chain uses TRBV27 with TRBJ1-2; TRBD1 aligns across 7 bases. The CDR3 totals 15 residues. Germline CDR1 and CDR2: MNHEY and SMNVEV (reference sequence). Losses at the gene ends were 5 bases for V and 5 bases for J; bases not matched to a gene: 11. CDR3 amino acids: CASSQSRTGPYGYTV. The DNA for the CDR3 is TGTGCCAGCAGTCAATCTAGGACAGGCCCATATGGCTACACCGTC.

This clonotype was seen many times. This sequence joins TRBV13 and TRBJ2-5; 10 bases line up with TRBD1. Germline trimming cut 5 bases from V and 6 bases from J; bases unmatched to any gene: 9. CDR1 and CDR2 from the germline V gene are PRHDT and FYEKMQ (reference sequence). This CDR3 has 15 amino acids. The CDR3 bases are TGTGCCAGCAGCCTCGCGCCGGGACAGGGGAAGACCCAGTACTTC. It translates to CASSLAPGQGKTQYF.

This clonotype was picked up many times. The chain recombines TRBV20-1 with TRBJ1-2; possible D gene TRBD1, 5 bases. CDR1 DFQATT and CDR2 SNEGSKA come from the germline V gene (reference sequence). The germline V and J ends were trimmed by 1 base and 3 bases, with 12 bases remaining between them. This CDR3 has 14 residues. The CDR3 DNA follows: TGCAGTGCTAGAGTGGGTGTGGGACACTATGGCTACACCTTC. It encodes CSARVGVGHYGYTF.

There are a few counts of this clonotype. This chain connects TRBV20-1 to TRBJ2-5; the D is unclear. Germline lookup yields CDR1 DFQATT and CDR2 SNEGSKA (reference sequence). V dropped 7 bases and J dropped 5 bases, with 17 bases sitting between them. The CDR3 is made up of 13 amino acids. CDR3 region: CSVPTGFVETQYF. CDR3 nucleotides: TGCAGTGTTCCGACGGGCTTCGTGGAGACCCAGTACTTC.

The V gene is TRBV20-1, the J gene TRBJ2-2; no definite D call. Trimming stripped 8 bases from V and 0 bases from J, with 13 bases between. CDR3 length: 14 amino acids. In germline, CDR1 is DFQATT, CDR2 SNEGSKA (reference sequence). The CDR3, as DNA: TGCAGTTGCAAGAGTGATTCGAACACCGGGGAGCTGTTTTTT. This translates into CSCKSDSNTGELFF.

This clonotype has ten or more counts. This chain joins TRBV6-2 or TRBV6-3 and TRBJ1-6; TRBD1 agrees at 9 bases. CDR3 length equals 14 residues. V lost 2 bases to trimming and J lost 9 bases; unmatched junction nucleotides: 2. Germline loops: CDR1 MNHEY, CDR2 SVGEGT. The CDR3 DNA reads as TGTGCCAGCAGTTACACGGACAGGGGTTCACCCCTCCACTTT. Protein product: CASSYTDRGSPLHF.

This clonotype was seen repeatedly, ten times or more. CDR3: CASSKDLRQGWFYEQYF. CDR3 sequence (DNA): TGTGCCAGCAGCAAGGACCTACGACAGGGATGGTTCTACGAGCAGTACTTC. V and J are TRBV6-4 and TRBJ2-7; 7 bases are a match to TRBD1. The CDR3 sequence is 17 residues long. Trimming took 6 bases from V and 3 from J; bases not matched to a gene: 17. Germline V CDR1 and CDR2: MRHNA, SNTAGT.

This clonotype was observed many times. This CDR3 reads CASSEELGGLTYEQYF. The CDR3 coding sequence is TGTGCCAGCAGTGAAGAGCTAGGGGGACTAACCTACGAGCAGTACTTC. This chain links TRBV6-1 with TRBJ2-7; D is perhaps TRBD2 (7 bases). This CDR3 region has 16 residues. The V gene lost 1 base and the J gene lost 2 bases, with 15 bases spanning the gap. Germline values: CDR1 MNHNS, CDR2 SASEGT.

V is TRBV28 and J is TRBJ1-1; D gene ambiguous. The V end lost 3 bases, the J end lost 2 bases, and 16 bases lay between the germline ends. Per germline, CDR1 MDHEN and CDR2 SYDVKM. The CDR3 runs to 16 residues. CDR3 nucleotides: TGTGCCAGCAGTTTCCGACGGCGGTTCGAAAACACTGAAGCTTTCTTT. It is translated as CASSFRRRFENTEAFF. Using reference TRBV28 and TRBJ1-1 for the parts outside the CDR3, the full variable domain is DVKVTQSSRYLVKRTGEKVFLECVQDMDHENMFWYRQDPGLGLRLIYFSYDVKMKEKGDIPEGYSVSREKKERFSLILESASTNQTSMYLCASSFRRRFENTEAFFGQGTRLTVV.

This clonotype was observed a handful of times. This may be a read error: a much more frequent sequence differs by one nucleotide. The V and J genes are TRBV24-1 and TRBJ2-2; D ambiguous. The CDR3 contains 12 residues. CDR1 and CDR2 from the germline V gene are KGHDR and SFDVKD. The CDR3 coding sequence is TGTGTCACCAACGGGAACACCGGGGAGCTGTTTTTT. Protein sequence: CVTNGNTGELFF.

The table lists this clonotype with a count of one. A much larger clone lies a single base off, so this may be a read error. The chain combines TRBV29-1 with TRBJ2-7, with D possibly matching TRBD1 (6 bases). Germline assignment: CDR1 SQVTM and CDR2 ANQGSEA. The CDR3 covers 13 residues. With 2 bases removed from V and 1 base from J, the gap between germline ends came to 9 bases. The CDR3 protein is CSVELTGSYEQYF. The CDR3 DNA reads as TGCAGCGTTGAATTAACAGGGTCCTACGAGCAGTACTTC.

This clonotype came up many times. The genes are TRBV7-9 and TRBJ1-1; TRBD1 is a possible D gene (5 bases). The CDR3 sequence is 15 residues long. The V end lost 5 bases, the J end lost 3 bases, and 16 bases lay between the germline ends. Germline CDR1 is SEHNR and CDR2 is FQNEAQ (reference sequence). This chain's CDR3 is CASSPIGAVYTEAFF. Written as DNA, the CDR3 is TGTGCCAGCAGCCCAATAGGGGCTGTGTACACTGAAGCTTTCTTT.

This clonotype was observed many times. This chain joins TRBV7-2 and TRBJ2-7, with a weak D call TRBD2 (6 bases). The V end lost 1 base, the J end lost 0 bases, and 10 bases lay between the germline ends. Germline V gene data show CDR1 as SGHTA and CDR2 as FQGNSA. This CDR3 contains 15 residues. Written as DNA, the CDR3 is TGTGCCAGCAGCTTAGGCGGCGGGATCTCCTACGAGCAGTACTTC. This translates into CASSLGGGISYEQYF.